The 14 T cell receptor beta chains in this list originate from one sample, sequenced in a study of T-cell memory formation after mild COVID-19. TCRdb reprocessed the 5' RACE reads via MiXCR and lists one record per CDR3 protein. The table includes 350,000 to 400,000 distinct CDR3 sequences, around 15% detected once. Sequencing used PBMCs or a T cell subset sorted from them (not recorded which). The receptors were sampled from a man younger than 35 who had mild COVID-19 (a few samples of this study predate the infection). Cell type and time point are not known.

The V gene is TRBV12-3 or TRBV12-4, the J gene TRBJ2-7; possible D gene TRBD2, 5 bases. The CDR3 is 15 amino acids. V lost 3 bases and J 2 bases, leaving 14 bases between the germline ends. The CDR3 sequence is CASSLGEKITYEQYF. The CDR3 DNA is TGTGCCAGCAGTTTGGGAGAAAAAATAACCTACGAGCAGTACTTC.

This chain joins TRBV29-1 and TRBJ1-5; TRBD1 matches 7 bases. V dropped 5 bases and J dropped 2; count of bases not matched to a gene: 3. This CDR3 is 13 amino acids long. CDR1 and CDR2 from the germline V gene are SQVTM and ANQGSEA. CDR3 sequence reads: CSVITGGNQPQHF. The CDR3 bases are TGCAGCGTTATTACAGGGGGCAATCAGCCCCAGCATTTT.

This clonotype turned up a few times. This rearrangement joins TRBV6-5 to TRBJ2-1; weak D call: TRBD2 (5 bases). CDR1 is MNHEY and CDR2 is SVGAGI in the germline V gene. The CDR3 sequence is 15 residues long. The V and J ends lost 8 bases and 6 bases respectively, with 20 bases between them. Written as DNA, the CDR3 is TGTGCCAGCCACCCCTTGGGTGGGCTAGCCAATGAGCAGTTCTTC. Its translation: CASHPLGGLANEQFF.

The chain links TRBV4-3 to TRBJ2-3; 8 bases are a match to TRBD2. The germline V gene encodes CDR1 LGHNA and CDR2 YSLEER. After removal of 3 bases from V and 0 bases from J, the junction contained 5 bases not matched to a gene. CDR3 length equals 16 residues. Here the CDR3 reads CASSQTGGPSTDTQYF. The CDR3 DNA sequence: TGCGCCAGCAGCCAGACGGGGGGGCCTAGCACAGATACGCAGTATTTT.

In its sample, this clonotype was seen a few times. The rearrangement joins TRBV18 to TRBJ1-5, with no clear D. Per germline, CDR1 KGHSH and CDR2 LQKENI. V was shortened by 8 bases and J by 0 bases, with 8 bases between the two germline ends. The CDR3 consists of 13 residues. The chain's CDR3 is CASQKDSNQPQHF. CDR3 sequence (DNA): TGTGCCAGCCAGAAGGATAGCAATCAGCCCCAGCATTTT.

The chain carries TRBV24-1 and TRBJ2-7; maybe TRBD1 (6 bases). V lost 3 bases, J lost 0 bases, and 11 bases lay in between. Germline-derived CDR1 and CDR2 are KGHDR and SFDVKD. This CDR3 contains 15 residues. CDR3 sequence: CATSDSRGPSYEQYF. The DNA of the CDR3 is TGTGCCACCAGTGATAGCAGGGGACCCTCCTACGAGCAGTACTTC.

At least ten counts were recorded for this clonotype. The V call is TRBV20-1, the J call TRBJ2-5; 9 nucleotides agree with TRBD2. This CDR3 is 17 amino acids long. The germline V gene has CDR1 DFQATT and CDR2 SNEGSKA (reference sequence). V lost 2 bases, J lost 7 bases, and 17 bases stayed unmatched. The CDR3 nucleotides read TGCAGTGCTAGAAGGGATCGGACTAGCGCCGGTAACGGGACCCAGTACTTC. Protein product: CSARRDRTSAGNGTQYF.

This clonotype was found many times. The chain links TRBV12-3 or TRBV12-4 to TRBJ2-4, with 10 bases fitting TRBD2. The CDR3 is made up of 14 amino acids. Germline trimming cut 6 bases from V and 7 bases from J; bases unmatched to any gene: 6. DNA of the CDR3: TGTGCCAGCAGCCCGACTAGCGGGTCCAACATTCAGTACTTC. Translated: CASSPTSGSNIQYF.

This clonotype was detected only a few times. This sequence joins TRBV6-1 and TRBJ1-5; the D gene is possibly TRBD1 (5 bases). V shed 8 bases and J shed 6 bases, with 14 bases lying between them. The CDR3 spans 13 residues. Germline CDR1 and CDR2: MNHNS and SASEGT. The CDR3 region is CASDGGGGQPQHF. CDR3 coding DNA: TGTGCCAGCGATGGGGGAGGTGGTCAGCCCCAGCATTTT.

The chain joins TRBV10-3 to TRBJ2-3, with D hard to call. The germline gives CDR1 ENHRY, CDR2 SYGVKD. V was cut by 3 bases and J by 5 bases, with 6 bases left in between. The CDR3 spans 12 residues. The CDR3 region is CAISDVQDTQYF. DNA of the CDR3: TGTGCCATCAGTGATGTACAAGATACGCAGTATTTT.

This clonotype appeared many times. The chain links TRBV5-1 to TRBJ2-5, with D maybe TRBD2 (6 bases). V was pared by 2 bases and J by 4 bases, with 18 bases between. The CDR3 extends over 16 amino acids. From germline, CDR1 is SGHRS and CDR2 YFSETQ. The CDR3 is CASSFGVIGGRETQYF. The CDR3 nucleotides are TGCGCCAGCAGCTTTGGTGTGATTGGGGGGAGAGAGACCCAGTACTTC.

This chain uses TRBV5-1 with TRBJ2-2; unclear D gene. Trimming pared 2 bases from V and 4 bases from J, leaving 9 bases between. The germline gives CDR1 SGHRS, CDR2 YFSETQ. This CDR3 comprises 14 residues. In DNA, the CDR3 is TGCGCCAGCAGCTTAGCAGATTTCACCGGGGAGCTGTTTTTT. Translation gives CASSLADFTGELFF.

V is TRBV6-5 and J is TRBJ1-5, with 10 positions matching TRBD1. The CDR3 spans 15 residues. Looked up from germline, CDR1 is MNHEY and CDR2 is SVGAGI. V lost 5 bases, J lost 5 bases, and 6 bases stayed unmatched. CDR3 nucleotide sequence: TGTGCCAGCAGTGGCACCGGGACAGGGGATCAGCCCCAGCATTTT. It yields the protein CASSGTGTGDQPQHF.

This clonotype appeared many times. The rearrangement uses TRBV7-2 and TRBJ2-7; D call uncertain. The CDR3 loop spans 15 amino acids. The V gene lost 5 bases and the J gene lost 3 bases, with 17 bases spanning the gap. Germline assignment: CDR1 SGHTA and CDR2 FQGNSA. The CDR3 loop reads CASSPYLGPGYEQYF. The CDR3 nucleotides are TGTGCCAGCAGCCCCTATTTAGGTCCAGGCTACGAGCAGTACTTC.